This is a list of T cell receptor beta chains from one sample in a study of identical twins. Each CDR3 protein is one row after TCRdb ran MiXCR on the 5' RACE reads. The sample contains some 500,000 distinct CDR3 sequences, 22% of which appear only once. The same specimen was also included in a second study, on T cells expressing NK-cell markers.

The material sequenced was CD4+ T cells sorted from blood. Source of these receptors: a woman in her late teens or twenties in good health. Both conserved end residues are part of each CDR3. The order of the fields is V gene, D gene, clone size, J gene, CDR3 protein, CDR3 DNA. A D gene is named only where the DNA matches it firmly. Not all rows give a size; the values are once, few, many and, for expanded clones, a class.

>TRBV9|-|few|TRBJ1-2
CASSGPQIVGYTF
TGTGCCAGCAGCGGGCCTCAGATCGTTGGCTACACCTTC
>TRBV5-1|TRBD1|many|TRBJ2-7
CASSPRTGSYEQYF
TGCGCCAGCAGCCCTCGGACAGGCTCCTACGAGCAGTACTTC
>TRBV20-1|-|few|TRBJ2-3
CSARDRRSTDTQYF
TGCAGTGCTAGAGATAGGAGGAGCACAGATACGCAGTATTTT
>TRBV20-1|TRBD1|many|TRBJ1-2
CSAGQGYGYTF
TGCAGTGCTGGACAGGGCTATGGCTACACCTTC
>TRBV10-1|-|-|TRBJ1-2
CASSESIGGGYTF
TGCGCCAGCAGTGAGTCGATCGGGGGCGGCTACACCTTC
>TRBV20-1|-|few|TRBJ1-2
CSARGEGESNYGYTF
TGCAGTGCGAGGGGGGAGGGAGAATCTAACTATGGCTACACCTTC
>TRBV20-1|TRBD1|-|TRBJ1-3
CSAGTGGPGNTIYF
TGCAGTGCTGGGACAGGGGGTCCTGGAAACACCATATATTTT
>TRBV7-2|TRBD2|-|TRBJ2-1
CASTAGRGVSYNEQFF
TGTGCCAGCACCGCTGGGCGGGGGGTCTCCTACAATGAGCAGTTCTTC
>TRBV10-3|-|few|TRBJ2-7
CAIRAGGAGEGEQYF
TGTGCCATCAGGGCCGGGGGTGCCGGCGAGGGGGAGCAGTACTTC
>TRBV12-3/TRBV12-4|-|few|TRBJ2-5
CASSGRLGETQYF
TGTGCCAGCAGTGGCCGTTTGGGGGAGACCCAGTACTTC
>TRBV2|-|-|TRBJ1-1
CASKADRTEAFF
TGTGCCAGCAAGGCAGACCGCACTGAAGCTTTCTTT
>TRBV7-9|TRBD1|few|TRBJ2-2
CASSVYRGSTTGELFF
TGTGCCAGCAGCGTATACAGGGGATCGACCACCGGGGAGCTGTTTTTT
>TRBV5-1|-|-|TRBJ2-7
CASSPQQGAEQYF
TGCGCCAGCAGCCCCCAACAGGGAGCGGAGCAGTACTTC
>TRBV20-1|-|many|TRBJ2-3
CSASRRVFFGTDTQYF
TGCAGTGCTAGTCGGCGGGTTTTCTTCGGCACAGATACGCAGTATTTT
>TRBV6-1|TRBD1|-|TRBJ2-7
CASSDRGFFEQYF
TGTGCCAGCAGCGACAGGGGTTTCTTCGAGCAGTACTTC
>TRBV2|-|-|TRBJ1-6
CASCREDNSPLHF
TGTGCCAGCTGTCGGGAAGATAATTCACCCCTCCACTTT
>TRBV20-1|TRBD1|-|TRBJ1-2
CSARLGQVGGYTF
TGCAGTGCTAGGTTGGGACAGGTCGGCGGCTACACCTTC
>TRBV3-1|TRBD1|-|TRBJ2-4
CASSQPDRGSKNIQYF
TGTGCCAGCAGCCAACCGGACAGGGGGTCCAAAAACATTCAGTACTTC
>TRBV20-1|-|-|TRBJ2-5
CSARDQETQYF
TGCAGTGCTAGAGATCAAGAGACCCAGTACTTC
>TRBV19|-|-|TRBJ2-5
CASSIDGRLGETQYF
TGTGCCAGTAGTATAGATGGCAGGCTCGGGGAGACCCAGTACTTC
>TRBV29-1|-|many|TRBJ1-1
CSVRGGREGMNTEAFF
TGCAGCGTGCGTGGAGGCAGGGAGGGAATGAACACTGAAGCTTTCTTT
>TRBV20-1|-|-|TRBJ2-7
CSALVGGTYEQYF
TGCAGTGCTCTCGTGGGGGGAACCTACGAGCAGTACTTC
>TRBV5-1|-|few|TRBJ1-2
CASSRSGPFGYTF
TGCGCCAGCAGTCGGTCCGGGCCCTTCGGCTACACCTTC
>TRBV6-2/TRBV6-3|TRBD1|-|TRBJ1-2
CASSYWGQGGYGYTF
TGTGCCAGCAGTTACTGGGGACAGGGAGGCTATGGCTACACCTTC
>TRBV20-1|-|many|TRBJ1-1
CSARANTEAFF
TGCAGTGCTAGAGCAAACACTGAAGCTTTCTTT
>TRBV7-2|-|few|TRBJ2-7
CASSEQSVNRASEQYF
TGTGCCAGCAGCGAACAATCCGTAAACAGGGCGTCCGAGCAGTACTTC
>TRBV9|TRBD1|-|TRBJ1-6
CASSEGQGQSPLHF
TGTGCCAGCAGCGAGGGACAGGGACAATCACCCCTCCACTTT
>TRBV5-5|TRBD2|-|TRBJ2-1
CASSLAGAGRQYEQFF
TGTGCCAGCAGCTTGGCCGGAGCGGGGAGGCAGTATGAGCAGTTCTTC
>TRBV6-5|-|-|TRBJ1-2
CASSTHKGGYTF
TGTGCCAGCAGTACCCATAAGGGAGGCTACACCTTC
>TRBV20-1|-|few|TRBJ2-5
CSAGVGETQYF
TGCAGTGCGGGAGTGGGAGAGACCCAGTACTTC
>TRBV27|TRBD2|-|TRBJ2-1
CASSLWGGPYNEQFF
TGTGCCAGCAGTTTATGGGGGGGACCCTACAATGAGCAGTTCTTC
>TRBV9|TRBD1|-|TRBJ1-1
CASSVVDRVGTEAFF
TGTGCCAGCAGCGTAGTGGACAGGGTGGGCACTGAAGCTTTCTTT
>TRBV7-9|-|-|TRBJ1-4
CASSLGDLNEKLFF
TGTGCCAGCAGCTTAGGGGATTTAAATGAAAAACTGTTTTTT
>TRBV24-1|TRBD1|few|TRBJ2-2
CATRGQRGGELFF
TGTGCCACCCGGGGACAGAGGGGAGGGGAGCTGTTTTTT
>TRBV5-1|-|few|TRBJ2-5
CASTIGQGETQYF
TGCGCCAGCACCATAGGACAAGGCGAGACCCAGTACTTC
>TRBV12-3/TRBV12-4|TRBD2|many|TRBJ2-7
CASSLQRDTEQYF
TGTGCCAGCAGTTTACAGCGGGATACCGAGCAGTACTTC
>TRBV5-1|TRBD1|few|TRBJ2-5
CASSSSPGTGEETQYF
TGCGCCAGCAGCTCAAGTCCCGGGACAGGGGAAGAGACCCAGTACTTC
>TRBV5-1|-|few|TRBJ2-3
CASSLGRTADTQYF
TGCGCCAGCAGCTTGGGACGGACAGCAGATACGCAGTATTTT
>TRBV4-3|-|few|TRBJ2-3
CASSQTPGAITDTQYF
TGCGCCAGCAGCCAAACCCCGGGGGCAATCACAGATACGCAGTATTTT
>TRBV7-9|-|many|TRBJ2-1
CASSLREQFF
TGTGCCAGCAGCTTAAGAGAGCAGTTCTTC
>TRBV6-1|TRBD2|-|TRBJ2-7
CASRAYGLAGTYEQYF
TGTGCCAGCAGAGCCTACGGACTAGCGGGTACCTACGAGCAGTACTTC
>TRBV10-3|TRBD1|few|TRBJ1-1
CAISTTGNMAFF
TGTGCCATCAGCACGACAGGGAATATGGCTTTCTTT
>TRBV12-3/TRBV12-4|-|many|TRBJ1-5
CASSRSGGYQPQHF
TGTGCCAGCAGCCGTTCGGGGGGCTATCAGCCCCAGCATTTT
>TRBV7-6|TRBD1|-|TRBJ2-7
CASSARQGMEYF
TGTGCCAGCAGCGCCAGACAGGGGATGGAGTACTTC
>TRBV10-3|TRBD2|few|TRBJ2-1
CAISERLAEQFF
TGTGCCATCAGTGAGAGACTAGCGGAGCAGTTCTTC
>TRBV24-1|TRBD2|few|TRBJ2-5
CATSDGGVQKTQYF
TGTGCCACCAGTGATGGGGGGGTCCAGAAGACCCAGTACTTC
>TRBV27|TRBD1|few|TRBJ1-5
CASSPQGAQQPQHF
TGTGCCAGCAGCCCACAGGGGGCCCAGCAGCCCCAGCATTTT
>TRBV7-9|TRBD2|few|TRBJ2-1
CASSTYTSGNNEQFF
TGTGCCAGCAGTACCTATACAAGCGGGAACAATGAGCAGTTCTTC
>TRBV5-1|-|-|TRBJ2-5
CASSPTPARGGETQYF
TGCGCCAGCAGCCCCACACCAGCAAGAGGGGGAGAGACCCAGTACTTC
>TRBV6-1|TRBD2|few|TRBJ2-5
CASSRLRGGKETQYF
TGTGCCAGCAGTCGTTTGCGGGGGGGAAAAGAGACCCAGTACTTC
>TRBV6-5|TRBD1|-|TRBJ1-2
CASSYSSFGRGLYGYTF
TGTGCCAGCAGTTACTCGAGTTTTGGGAGGGGGCTGTATGGCTACACCTTC
>TRBV20-1|TRBD2|-|TRBJ2-7
CSASKLAGGRSNEQYF
TGCAGTGCTAGTAAACTAGCGGGAGGAAGAAGCAACGAGCAGTACTTC
>TRBV5-1|TRBD1|-|TRBJ2-7
CASSLQTGNGEQYF
TGCGCCAGCAGCCTCCAGACAGGGAACGGCGAGCAGTACTTC
>TRBV5-1|-|few|TRBJ2-1
CASSLDPGRSYNEQFF
TGCGCCAGCAGCTTGGATCCAGGGCGGTCCTACAATGAGCAGTTCTTC
>TRBV14|-|-|TRBJ2-3
CASSQGLPLDTQYF
TGTGCCAGCAGCCAAGGACTTCCCTTGGATACGCAGTATTTT
>TRBV20-1|TRBD2|-|TRBJ2-3
CSAAGTTNTDTQYF
TGCAGTGCTGCCGGGACTACCAACACAGATACGCAGTATTTT
>TRBV12-3/TRBV12-4|-|-|TRBJ2-2
CASSRTTGELFF
TGTGCCAGCAGTCGGACTACCGGGGAGCTGTTTTTT